Included here is one T cell receptor beta chain sequence, with context. The data were taken from a study of T cell changes during pregnancy in multiple sclerosis. Some clones are missing from TCRdb's copy, which holds only in-frame ones; the method was immunoSEQ multiplex PCR. The data contain about 42,000 clones, around four fifths of them seen just once; the ten biggest clones take up 0.55% to 0.75%. The germline gives CDR1 SGHDN, CDR2 FVKESK. The CDR3 extends over 14 amino acids. The V gene end was trimmed by 1 base and the J gene end by 6 bases; junction bases not matched to a gene: 5. The material sequenced was CD4+ T cells from peripheral blood mononuclear cells, taken before pregnancy. This TCR was sampled from a female donor with multiple sclerosis, enrolled in a pregnancy study. The V gene is TRBV14, the J gene TRBJ1-1; 7 bases are a match to TRBD1. CDR3: CASSQVYGTAEAFF. DNA for the CDR3: TGTGCCAGCAGCCAAGTATACGGGACAGCTGAAGCTTTCTTT.